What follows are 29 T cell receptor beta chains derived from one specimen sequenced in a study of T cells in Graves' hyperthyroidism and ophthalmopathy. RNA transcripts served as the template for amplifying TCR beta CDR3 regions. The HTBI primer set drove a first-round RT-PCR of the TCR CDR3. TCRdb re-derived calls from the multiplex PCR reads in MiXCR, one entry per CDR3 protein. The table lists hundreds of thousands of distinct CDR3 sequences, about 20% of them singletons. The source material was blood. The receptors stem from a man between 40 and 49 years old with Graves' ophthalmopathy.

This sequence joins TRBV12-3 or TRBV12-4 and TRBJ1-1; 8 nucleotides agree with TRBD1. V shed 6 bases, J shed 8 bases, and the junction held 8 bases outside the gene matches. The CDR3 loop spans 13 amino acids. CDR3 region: CASRGQAWGEAFF. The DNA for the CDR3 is TGTGCCAGCAGGGGACAGGCTTGGGGAGAAGCTTTCTTT.

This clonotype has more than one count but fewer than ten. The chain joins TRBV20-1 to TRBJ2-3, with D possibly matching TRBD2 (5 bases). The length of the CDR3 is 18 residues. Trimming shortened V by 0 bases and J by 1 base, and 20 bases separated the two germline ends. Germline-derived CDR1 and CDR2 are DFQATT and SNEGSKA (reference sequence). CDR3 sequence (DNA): TGCAGTGCTAGAGACATCCGGGTTTCCGGACTGGGCACAGATACGCAGTATTTT. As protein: CSARDIRVSGLGTDTQYF.

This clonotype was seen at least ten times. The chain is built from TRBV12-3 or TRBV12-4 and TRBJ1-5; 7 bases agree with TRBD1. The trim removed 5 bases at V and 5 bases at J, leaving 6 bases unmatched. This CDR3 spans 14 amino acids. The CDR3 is CASSPGQIYQPQHF. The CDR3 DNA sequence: TGTGCCAGCAGTCCGGGACAGATTTATCAGCCCCAGCATTTT.

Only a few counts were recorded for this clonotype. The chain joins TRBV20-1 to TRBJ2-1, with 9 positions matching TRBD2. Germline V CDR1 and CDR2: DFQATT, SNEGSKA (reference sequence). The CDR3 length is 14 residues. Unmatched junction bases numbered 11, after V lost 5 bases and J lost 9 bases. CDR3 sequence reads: CSARTLAGAGEQFF. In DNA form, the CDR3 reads TGCAGTGCTCGGACCTTAGCGGGAGCCGGTGAGCAGTTCTTC.

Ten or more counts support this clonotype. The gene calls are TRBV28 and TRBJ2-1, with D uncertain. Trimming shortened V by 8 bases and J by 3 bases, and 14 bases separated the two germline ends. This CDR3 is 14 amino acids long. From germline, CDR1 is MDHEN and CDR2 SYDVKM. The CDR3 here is CASRLSAHYNEQFF. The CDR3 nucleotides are TGTGCCAGCCGCCTTTCGGCACACTACAATGAGCAGTTCTTC.

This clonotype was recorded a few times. The CDR3 here is CASSSGDRGSNEQFF. CDR3 in DNA: TGTGCCAGCAGTTCGGGGGACAGGGGGTCCAATGAGCAGTTCTTC. V usage is TRBV12-3 or TRBV12-4 and J usage is TRBJ2-1; TRBD1 matches at 11 bases. V lost 4 bases and J lost 6; bases outside the gene matches: 5. The CDR3 extends over 15 amino acids.

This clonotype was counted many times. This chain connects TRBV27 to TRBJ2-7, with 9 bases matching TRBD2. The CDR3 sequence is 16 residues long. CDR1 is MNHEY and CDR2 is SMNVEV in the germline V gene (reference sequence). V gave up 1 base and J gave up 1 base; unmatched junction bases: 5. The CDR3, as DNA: TGTGCCAGCAGTTTATTAAGGGCGGGGGGGTCCTACGAGCAGTACTTC. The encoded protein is CASSLLRAGGSYEQYF.

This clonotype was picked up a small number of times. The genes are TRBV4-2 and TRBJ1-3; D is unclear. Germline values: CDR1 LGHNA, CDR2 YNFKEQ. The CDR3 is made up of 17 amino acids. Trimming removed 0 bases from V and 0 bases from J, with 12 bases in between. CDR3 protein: CASSQDRTIASGNTIYF. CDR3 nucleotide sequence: TGTGCCAGCAGCCAAGATAGAACGATCGCCTCTGGAAACACCATATATTTT.

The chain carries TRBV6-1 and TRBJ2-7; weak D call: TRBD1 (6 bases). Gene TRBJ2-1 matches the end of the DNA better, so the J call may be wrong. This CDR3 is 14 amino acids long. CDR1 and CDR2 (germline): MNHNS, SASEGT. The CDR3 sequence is CATRGTQSSYEQFF. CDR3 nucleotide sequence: TGTGCCACCCGAGGGACACAGAGCTCCTACGAGCAGTTCTTC.

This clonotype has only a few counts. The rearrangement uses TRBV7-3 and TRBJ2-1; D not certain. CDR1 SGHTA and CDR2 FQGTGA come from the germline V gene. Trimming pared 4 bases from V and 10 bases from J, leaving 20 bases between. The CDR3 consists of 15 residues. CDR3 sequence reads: CASSSRDLGKPEQFF. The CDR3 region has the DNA TGTGCCAGCAGCTCACGTGATCTAGGGAAACCAGAGCAGTTCTTC.

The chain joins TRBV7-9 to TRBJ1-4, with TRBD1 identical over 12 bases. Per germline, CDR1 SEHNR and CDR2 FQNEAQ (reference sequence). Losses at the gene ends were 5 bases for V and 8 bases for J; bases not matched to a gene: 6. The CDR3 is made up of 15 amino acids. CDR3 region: CASSPRDRGLEKLFF. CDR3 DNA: TGTGCCAGCAGCCCCCGGGACAGGGGGCTAGAAAAACTGTTTTTT.

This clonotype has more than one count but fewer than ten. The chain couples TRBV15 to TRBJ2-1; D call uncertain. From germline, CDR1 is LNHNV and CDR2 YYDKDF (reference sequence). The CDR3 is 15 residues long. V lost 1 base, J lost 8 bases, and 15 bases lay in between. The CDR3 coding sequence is TGTGCCACCAGCAGAGGACAAACCCAAGCTCATGAGCAGTTCTTC. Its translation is CATSRGQTQAHEQFF.

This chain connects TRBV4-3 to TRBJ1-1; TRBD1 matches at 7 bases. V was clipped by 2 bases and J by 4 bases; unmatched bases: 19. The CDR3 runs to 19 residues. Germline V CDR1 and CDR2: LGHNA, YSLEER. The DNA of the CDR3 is TGCGCCAGCAGCCAACGACACGGAACGAAACAGGGGATCGTCACTGAAGCTTTCTTT. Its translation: CASSQRHGTKQGIVTEAFF.

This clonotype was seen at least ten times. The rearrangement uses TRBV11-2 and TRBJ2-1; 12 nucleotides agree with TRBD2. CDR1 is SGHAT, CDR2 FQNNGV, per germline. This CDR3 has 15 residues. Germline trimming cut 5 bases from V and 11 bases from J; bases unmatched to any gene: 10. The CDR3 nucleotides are TGTGCCAGCAGCCCGACGACTAGCGGGGGAAGGAAGCAGTTCTTC. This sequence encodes CASSPTTSGGRKQFF. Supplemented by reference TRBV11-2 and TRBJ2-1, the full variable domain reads EAGVAQSPRYKIIEKRQSVAFWCNPISGHATLYWYQQILGQGPKLLIQFQNNGVVDDSQLPKDRFSAERLKGVDSTLKIQPAKLEDSAVYLCASSPTTSGGRKQFFGPGTRLTVL.

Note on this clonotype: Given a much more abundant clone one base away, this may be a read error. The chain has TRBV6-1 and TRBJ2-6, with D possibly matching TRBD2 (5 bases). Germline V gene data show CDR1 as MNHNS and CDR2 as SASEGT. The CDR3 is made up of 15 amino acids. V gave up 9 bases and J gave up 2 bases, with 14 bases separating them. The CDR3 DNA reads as TGTGCCAGGTCTCAGAGGGCGCCTGGGGCCAACGTCCTGACTTTC. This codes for CARSQRAPGANVLTF.

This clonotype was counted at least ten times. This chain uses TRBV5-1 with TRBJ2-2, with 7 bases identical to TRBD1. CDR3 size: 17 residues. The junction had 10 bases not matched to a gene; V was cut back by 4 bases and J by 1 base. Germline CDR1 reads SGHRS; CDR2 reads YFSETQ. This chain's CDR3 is CASSLFLWTGNTGELFF. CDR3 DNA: TGCGCCAGCAGCCTCTTCCTATGGACAGGGAACACCGGGGAGCTGTTTTTT. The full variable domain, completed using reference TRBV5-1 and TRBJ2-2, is KAGVTQTPRYLIKTRGQQVTLSCSPISGHRSVSWYQQTPGQGLQFLFEYFSETQRNKGNFPGRFSGRQFSNSRSEMNVSTLELGDSALYLCASSLFLWTGNTGELFFGEGSRLTVL.

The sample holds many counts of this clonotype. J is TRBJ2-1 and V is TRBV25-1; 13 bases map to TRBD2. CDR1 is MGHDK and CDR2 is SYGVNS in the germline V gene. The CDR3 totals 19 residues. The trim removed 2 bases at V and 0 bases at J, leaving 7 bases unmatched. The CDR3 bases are TGTGCCAGCAGTGAACCTGGACTAGCGGGAGTAGGCTCCTACAATGAGCAGTTCTTC. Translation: CASSEPGLAGVGSYNEQFF.

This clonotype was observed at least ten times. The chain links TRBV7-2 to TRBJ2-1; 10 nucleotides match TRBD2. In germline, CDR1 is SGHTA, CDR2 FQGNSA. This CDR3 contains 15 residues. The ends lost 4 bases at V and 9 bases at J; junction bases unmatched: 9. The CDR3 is CASSSRPSGSTEQFF. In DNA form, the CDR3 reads TGTGCCAGCAGCTCCCGCCCTAGCGGGAGTACTGAGCAGTTCTTC.

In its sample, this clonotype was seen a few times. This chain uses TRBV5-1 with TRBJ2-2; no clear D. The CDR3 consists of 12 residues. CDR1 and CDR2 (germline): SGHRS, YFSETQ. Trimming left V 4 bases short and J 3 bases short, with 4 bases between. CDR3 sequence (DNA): TGCGCCAGCAGCATTTACACCGGGGAGCTGTTTTTT. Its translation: CASSIYTGELFF.

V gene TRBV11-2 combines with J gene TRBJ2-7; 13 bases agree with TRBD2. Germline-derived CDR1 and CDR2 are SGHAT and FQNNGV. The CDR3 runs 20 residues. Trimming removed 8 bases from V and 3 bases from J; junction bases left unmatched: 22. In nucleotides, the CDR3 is TGTGCCAGCGGATACCCCCCTACCGGGACTAGCGGGACAGGGAACTACGAGCAGTACTTC. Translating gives CASGYPPTGTSGTGNYEQYF.

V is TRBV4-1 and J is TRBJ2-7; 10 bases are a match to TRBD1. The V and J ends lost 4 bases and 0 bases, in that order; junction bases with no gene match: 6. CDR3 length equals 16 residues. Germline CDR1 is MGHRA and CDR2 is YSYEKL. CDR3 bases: TGCGCCAGCAGCCTCTATGGGACAGGGGCCTCCTACGAGCAGTACTTC. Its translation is CASSLYGTGASYEQYF.

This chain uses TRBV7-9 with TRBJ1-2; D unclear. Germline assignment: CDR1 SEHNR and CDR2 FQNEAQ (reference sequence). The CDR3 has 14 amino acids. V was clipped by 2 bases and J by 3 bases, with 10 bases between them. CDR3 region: CASSLRESDYGYTF. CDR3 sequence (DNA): TGTGCCAGCAGCTTAAGGGAATCTGACTATGGCTACACCTTC.

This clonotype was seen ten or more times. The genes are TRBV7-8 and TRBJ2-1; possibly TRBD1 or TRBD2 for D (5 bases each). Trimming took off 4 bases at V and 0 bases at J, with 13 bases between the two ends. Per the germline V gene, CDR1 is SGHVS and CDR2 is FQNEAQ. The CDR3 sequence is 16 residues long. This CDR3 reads CASSYSGPSSYNEQFF. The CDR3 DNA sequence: TGTGCCAGCAGCTATTCGGGACCGAGCTCCTACAATGAGCAGTTCTTC.

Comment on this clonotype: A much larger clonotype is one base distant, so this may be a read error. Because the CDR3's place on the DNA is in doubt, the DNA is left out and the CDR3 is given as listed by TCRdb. The CDR3 loop reads CASSWAGGSQETLYF. J is TRBJ2-5 and V is TRBV12-3 or TRBV12-4; the table's D call, TRBD2, was not checked against the DNA. The CDR3 length is 15 residues, termini included.

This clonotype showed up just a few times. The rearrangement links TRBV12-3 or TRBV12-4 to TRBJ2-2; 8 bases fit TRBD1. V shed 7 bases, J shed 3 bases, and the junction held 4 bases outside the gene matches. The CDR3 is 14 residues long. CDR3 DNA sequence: TGTGCCAGCAAAGGACAGGGACACACCGGGGAGCTGTTTTTT. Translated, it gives CASKGQGHTGELFF.

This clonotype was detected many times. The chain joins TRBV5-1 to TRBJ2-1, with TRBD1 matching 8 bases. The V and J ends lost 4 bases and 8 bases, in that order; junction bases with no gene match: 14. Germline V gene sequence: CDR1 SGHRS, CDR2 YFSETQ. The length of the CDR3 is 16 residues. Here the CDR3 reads CASSDEGQGGGYEQFF. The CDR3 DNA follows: TGCGCCAGCAGCGACGAAGGACAGGGAGGCGGGTATGAGCAGTTCTTC.

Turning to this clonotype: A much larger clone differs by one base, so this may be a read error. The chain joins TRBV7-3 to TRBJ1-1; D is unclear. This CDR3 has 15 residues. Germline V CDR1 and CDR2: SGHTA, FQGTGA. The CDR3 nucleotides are TGTGCCAGGAGCTTATTTATCCCCTACAACACTGAAGCTTTCTTT. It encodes CARSLFIPYNTEAFF.

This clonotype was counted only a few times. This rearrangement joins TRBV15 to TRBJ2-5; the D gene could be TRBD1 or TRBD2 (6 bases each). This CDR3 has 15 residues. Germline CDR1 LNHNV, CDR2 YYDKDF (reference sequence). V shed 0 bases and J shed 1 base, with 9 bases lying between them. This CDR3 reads CATSRDPGAQETQYF. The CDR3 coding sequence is TGTGCCACCAGCAGAGATCCGGGGGCCCAAGAGACCCAGTACTTC.

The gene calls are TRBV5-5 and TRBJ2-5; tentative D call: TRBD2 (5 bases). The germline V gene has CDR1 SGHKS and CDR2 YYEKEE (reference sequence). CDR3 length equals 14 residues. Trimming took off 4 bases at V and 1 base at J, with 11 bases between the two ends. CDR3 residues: CASSPPGSQETQYF. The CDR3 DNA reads TGTGCCAGCAGCCCTCCTGGGAGCCAAGAGACCCAGTACTTC.